This TCR beta chain was recovered during a study of blood T cells in healthy people across ages. This clonotype has a count of ten or more. Germline CDR1 and CDR2: SGHTA and FQGNSA. The CDR3 covers 14 residues. Trimming removed 0 bases from V and 5 bases from J; junction bases left unmatched: 2. The authors ran a second PCR of about 6 to 11 cycles using a sample-barcoded 5' primer and a J-beta primer mix. TCRdb independently ran MiXCR on the 5' RACE reads; one entry per CDR3 protein. The table has 650,000 to 800,000 distinct CDR3 sequences, around 45% seen once. The receptor was derived from a man aged 60 to 69 in good health. The sequenced sample consisted of blood. The chain has TRBV7-2 and TRBJ2-5; 8 bases line up with TRBD1. In DNA form, the CDR3 reads TGTGCCAGCAGCTTAGCGCGGGACAGGGAGACCCAGTACTTC. It codes for CASSLARDRETQYF.